This T cell receptor beta chain was profiled in a study of T cell changes during pregnancy in multiple sclerosis. The CDR3 contains 15 residues. Looked up from germline, CDR1 is MNHEY and CDR2 is SMNVEV (reference sequence). Unmatched junction bases numbered 10, after V lost 4 bases and J lost 5 bases. Sequencing used immunoSEQ multiplex PCR; TCRdb keeps in-frame clones, though not all of them. The sample holds 35,000 to 55,000 clones; about 91% are singletons and the top ten take roughly 2.1%. The clonotype comes from a female donor with multiple sclerosis, enrolled in a pregnancy study. The V and J genes are TRBV27 and TRBJ2-7; 8 bases fit TRBD1. The sample was peripheral blood, taken in the third trimester of pregnancy. The CDR3 is CASSSLDRVRNEQYF. Here the CDR3 DNA reads TGTGCCAGCAGTTCCCTGGACAGGGTAAGAAACGAGCAGTACTTC.